This entry lists 20 T cell receptor beta chains sequenced from one sample in a study of Ad26.COV2.S vaccination and SARS-CoV-2 variants. Libraries were prepared by immunoSEQ multiplex PCR; TCRdb keeps only in-frame clonotypes and omits some of them. The table lists about 410,000 clones, over 80% of them singletons. Treatment reported: roughly 19 received Ad26.COV2.S at low or high dose, single or two shots; 5 received placebo; per-sample allocation not given. Day 63 following the first vaccine or placebo injection was when the samples were taken. The sequences come from peripheral blood, collected in a trial of Ad26.COV2.S vaccine versus placebo. The receptors were gathered from a person aged 18-65 years who received the Ad26.COV2.S COVID-19 vaccine or a placebo.

The V gene is TRBV6-6, the J gene TRBJ2-1; the D is unclear. CDR1 and CDR2 from the germline V gene are MNHNY and SVGAGI (reference sequence). The CDR3 spans 16 residues. V lost 0 bases, J lost 0 bases, and 9 bases lay in between. The CDR3 nucleotides are TGTGCCAGCAGTTACTCCGGCCGAGGCTCCTACAATGAGCAGTTCTTC. It is translated as CASSYSGRGSYNEQFF.

The chain carries TRBV7-2 and TRBJ2-4, with TRBD1 identical over 7 bases. Trimming took 5 bases from V and 9 from J; bases not matched to a gene: 13. The CDR3 is made up of 15 amino acids. Germline lookup yields CDR1 SGHTA and CDR2 FQGNSA. CDR3 sequence reads: CASSPRTRQGSIQYF. CDR3 bases: TGTGCCAGCAGCCCCCGTACCCGACAGGGAAGCATTCAGTACTTC.

The chain uses TRBV6-5 and TRBJ2-5, with 9 bases aligning to TRBD2. The germline V gene encodes CDR1 MNHEY and CDR2 SVGAGI. The junction had 9 bases not matched to a gene; V was cut back by 2 bases and J by 5 bases. The CDR3 contains 16 residues. CDR3 bases: TGTGCCAGCAGTTACGCGCCACTAGCGGGTCAGGAGACCCAGTACTTC. This gives the protein CASSYAPLAGQETQYF.

With respect to this clone: Additional DNA sequences in this sample encode the identical CDR3. This chain uses TRBV29-1 with TRBJ1-1, with D tentatively TRBD1 (6 bases). Trimming cost V 6 bases and J 1 base, with 9 bases left between them. CDR3 size: 12 residues. The germline V gene encodes CDR1 SQVTM and CDR2 ANQGSEA. CDR3 loop: CSVSRGNTEAFF. CDR3 DNA sequence: TGCAGCGTCAGCAGGGGGAACACTGAAGCTTTCTTT.

The J gene is TRBJ1-1, the V gene TRBV7-2; 7 nucleotides match TRBD1. This CDR3 has 13 residues. V shed 5 bases, J shed 3 bases, and the junction held 3 bases outside the gene matches. CDR1 SGHTA and CDR2 FQGNSA come from the germline V gene. CDR3 DNA sequence: TGTGCCAGCAGCCTACAGGGGTACACTGAAGCTTTCTTT. It is translated as CASSLQGYTEAFF.

This rearrangement joins TRBV7-8 to TRBJ2-7; perhaps TRBD1 as D (6 bases). Trimming stripped 3 bases from V and 4 bases from J, with 10 bases between. The CDR3 runs 13 residues. CDR1 is SGHVS and CDR2 is FQNEAQ in the germline V gene. CDR3 DNA sequence: TGTGCCAGCAGCTTCCTACAGGGTTACGAGCAGTACTTC. Translated, it gives CASSFLQGYEQYF.

This clone occurred once. The chain carries TRBV11-2 and TRBJ1-2; D might be TRBD1 (5 bases). V shed 2 bases and J shed 4 bases, with 14 bases lying between them. This CDR3 spans 15 amino acids. Germline V CDR1 and CDR2: SGHAT, FQNNGV. The CDR3 spells CASSLLGTWGYGYTF. CDR3 sequence (DNA): TGTGCCAGCAGCTTATTAGGGACGTGGGGCTATGGCTACACCTTC.

V usage is TRBV27 and J usage is TRBJ1-6, with 7 bases matching TRBD1. CDR3 length: 15 amino acids. V dropped 2 bases and J dropped 6; count of bases not matched to a gene: 4. Germline V lookup: CDR1 MNHEY, CDR2 SMNVEV (reference sequence). The CDR3 DNA sequence: TGTGCCAGCAGTTTAAGCAGGGGGTCTAATTCACCCCTCCACTTT. This gives the protein CASSLSRGSNSPLHF.

V usage is TRBV12-1 and J usage is TRBJ2-5; whether TRBD1, the table's D call, matches the DNA was not checked. TRBV12-1 is noted as a pseudogene. CDR3 length equals 17 residues. In DNA, the CDR3 is TGTGCCGCAGGGGGAAAGGGCAGGGTGAGAAAATCCGAGACCCAGTACTTC. Protein sequence: CAAGGKGRVRKSETQYF.

In the case of this clone: Other DNA sequences in the sample encode the same CDR3. V gene TRBV30 combines with J gene TRBJ1-1; D gene ambiguous. Germline loops: CDR1 GTSNPN, CDR2 SVGIG (reference sequence). V was clipped by 0 bases and J by 2 bases, with 10 bases between them. This CDR3 has 14 residues. CDR3 DNA: TGTGCCTGGAGTGTAGGAACGGTCAACACTGAAGCTTTCTTT. Protein sequence: CAWSVGTVNTEAFF.

This rearrangement joins TRBV11-2 to TRBJ2-3; D is undetermined. V was shortened by 0 bases and J by 11 bases, with 9 bases between the two germline ends. The CDR3 has 12 amino acids. In germline, CDR1 is SGHAT, CDR2 FQNNGV. CDR3 DNA sequence: TGTGCCAGCAGCTTAGAAGGACCCATGCAGTATTTT. Protein product: CASSLEGPMQYF.

This clone was recorded once. The V and J genes are TRBV5-5 and TRBJ1-2; unclear D gene. CDR3 length: 14 amino acids. Trimming left V 0 bases short and J 5 bases short, with 11 bases between. Germline V CDR1 and CDR2: SGHKS, YYEKEE (reference sequence). Written as DNA, the CDR3 is TGTGCCAGCAGCTTGGCAAAGGGTGATTATGGCTACACCTTC. The encoded protein is CASSLAKGDYGYTF.

The V call is TRBV28, the J call TRBJ2-1, with 10 bases lining up with TRBD2. The CDR3 is 15 residues long. With V trimmed by 8 bases and J by 7 bases, 11 bases remained unmatched. Germline CDR1 is MDHEN and CDR2 is SYDVKM. The CDR3 DNA reads as TGTGCCAGCGGCTATAGGCTAGCGGGGGTGAATGAGCAGTTCTTC. Translation: CASGYRLAGVNEQFF.

This chain joins TRBV21-1 and TRBJ2-1; the table's D call, TRBD2, was not checked against the DNA. TRBV21-1 is described as a pseudogene. The CDR3 sequence is 19 residues long. CDR3 region: CASSRVRPSGTYSYNEQFF. CDR3 bases: TGTGCCAGCAGCAGGGTGAGACCTAGCGGGACTTACTCCTACAATGAGCAGTTCTTC.

The sample holds one count of this clone. The chain is built from TRBV2 and TRBJ1-3; D gene ambiguous. CDR1 is SNHLY and CDR2 is FYNNEI in the germline V gene. The CDR3 length is 15 residues. Trimming left V 3 bases short and J 0 bases short, with 9 bases between. CDR3 sequence reads: CASSDGQFSGNTIYF. CDR3 nucleotide sequence: TGTGCCAGCAGTGATGGGCAGTTCTCTGGAAACACCATATATTTT.

The chain carries TRBV9 and TRBJ2-5; 8 bases map to TRBD2. After removal of 4 bases from V and 3 bases from J, the junction contained 5 bases not matched to a gene. This CDR3 region has 14 residues. Germline loops: CDR1 SGDLS, CDR2 YYNGEE. CDR3 DNA: TGTGCCAGCAGCTGGGGTAGCGGGGAAGAGACCCAGTACTTC. This translates into CASSWGSGEETQYF.

The CDR3 spells CASSAINVVGPEYF. Here the CDR3 DNA reads TGTGCCAGCAGCGCGATAAATGTTGTCGGACCTGAGTACTTC. The chain has TRBV9 and TRBJ2-7, with D hard to call. Germline loops: CDR1 SGDLS, CDR2 YYNGEE. Deletions cut 3 bases from V and 11 bases from J, with 21 bases between. The CDR3 is 14 amino acids. Using reference TRBV9 and TRBJ2-7 for the parts outside the CDR3, the full variable domain is DSGVTQTPKHLITATGQRVTLRCSPRSGDLSVYWYQQSLDQGLQFLIQYYNGEERAKGNILERFSAQQFPDLHSELNLSSLELGDSALYFCASSAINVVGPEYFGPGTRLTVT.

The chain employs TRBV15 and TRBJ1-1, with D hard to call. From germline, CDR1 is LNHNV and CDR2 YYDKDF (reference sequence). V was clipped by 0 bases and J by 5 bases, with 16 bases between them. This CDR3 spans 16 amino acids. CDR3 amino acids: CATSRDGGGAGTEAFF. In DNA form, the CDR3 reads TGTGCCACCAGCAGAGATGGAGGAGGAGCTGGGACTGAAGCTTTCTTT.

The chain joins TRBV6-1 to TRBJ1-2; TRBD1 matches at 9 bases. The CDR3 covers 15 residues. Germline lookup yields CDR1 MNHNS and CDR2 SASEGT. J lost 9 bases, V lost 3 bases, and 11 bases had no gene match. The CDR3 nucleotides read TGTGCCAGCAGTGAGCCCGGGACAGGGAAGAGTAGCTACACCTTC. Translation gives CASSEPGTGKSSYTF.

As to this clone: This sample also contains other DNA sequences that code for the same CDR3. The CDR3 is CASSPGVADTQYF. The CDR3 DNA reads as TGTGCCAGCTCACCAGGGGTAGCAGATACGCAGTATTTT. The chain couples TRBV18 to TRBJ2-3, with D unresolved. Germline V lookup: CDR1 KGHSH, CDR2 LQKENI. The CDR3 is made up of 13 amino acids. Trimming shortened V by 2 bases and J by 4 bases, and 7 bases separated the two germline ends.